The 18 T cell receptor beta chains below were found in one sample sequenced in a study of shared clonotypes between healthy human individuals. The table came from immunoSEQ multiplex PCR; TCRdb's copy has only in-frame clones and leaves some out. The sample has about 380,000 clones; just over 95% are singletons. Sequencing was carried out using memory CD8+ T cells sorted from blood. Subset defined: CD45RO+ cells pooled with CCR7-negative TemRA cells. The receptors here all came from a man between 25 and 39 years old in good health.

The chain recombines TRBV9 with TRBJ2-1; D may be TRBD1 (6 bases). V was pared by 2 bases and J by 6 bases, with 12 bases between. Germline values: CDR1 SGDLS, CDR2 YYNGEE. The CDR3 has 14 amino acids. CDR3 residues: CASSVRTGINEQFF. DNA of the CDR3: TGTGCCAGCAGCGTTCGAACAGGGATCAATGAGCAGTTCTTC.

This clone was seen only once. The rearrangement uses TRBV18 and TRBJ2-5; D gene unclear. Trimming shortened V by 3 bases and J by 4 bases, and 12 bases separated the two germline ends. Germline CDR1 is KGHSH and CDR2 is LQKENI. This CDR3 spans 14 amino acids. The CDR3 sequence: CASSPVTGGETQYF. The CDR3 coding sequence is TGTGCCAGCTCACCGGTGACTGGCGGAGAGACCCAGTACTTC.

The count of this clone is one. This chain joins TRBV5-4 and TRBJ2-5; possibly TRBD1 for D (6 bases). V gave up 3 bases and J gave up 5 bases, with 17 bases separating them. Germline V gene lookup returns CDR1 SGHNT and CDR2 YYREEE (reference sequence). The CDR3 loop spans 15 amino acids. This CDR3 is CASSSYRASRETQYF. The CDR3 bases are TGTGCCAGCAGCTCTTACAGGGCGAGTAGGGAGACCCAGTACTTC.

The gene calls are TRBV5-1 and TRBJ2-3, with D maybe TRBD2 (5 bases). In germline, CDR1 is SGHRS, CDR2 YFSETQ. The V and J ends lost 0 bases and 8 bases respectively, with 10 bases between them. The CDR3 has 13 residues. This CDR3 reads CASSLEGAATQYF. For the CDR3, the DNA is TGCGCCAGCAGCTTGGAGGGAGCAGCTACGCAGTATTTT.

This chain links TRBV5-1 with TRBJ2-7; 11 bases fit TRBD1. With V trimmed by 4 bases and J by 3 bases, 21 bases remained unmatched. The CDR3 sequence is 20 residues long. Germline V gives CDR1 SGHRS, CDR2 YFSETQ. CDR3 sequence reads: CASSRDIRDRGTTGLYEQYF. CDR3 sequence (DNA): TGCGCCAGCAGCCGAGATATTAGGGACAGGGGGACAACGGGCCTCTACGAGCAGTACTTC.

This chain links TRBV7-2 with TRBJ2-7; D is uncertain. This CDR3 has 12 amino acids. Trimming pared 5 bases from V and 5 bases from J, leaving 10 bases between. Germline CDR1 reads SGHTA; CDR2 reads FQGNSA. For the CDR3, the DNA is TGTGCCAGCAGCCTCGTCTCGGACGAGCAGTACTTC. Its translation is CASSLVSDEQYF.

This chain uses TRBV15 with TRBJ2-1; TRBD2 aligns across 9 bases. V was pared by 1 base and J by 4 bases, with 8 bases of the junction left unmatched. CDR1 is LNHNV and CDR2 is YYDKDF in the germline V gene (reference sequence). This CDR3 contains 17 residues. The CDR3 DNA reads as TGTGCCACCAGCAGAGGTCCATGGCGGGAGGGGTACAATGAGCAGTTCTTC. Its translation: CATSRGPWREGYNEQFF.

The J gene is TRBJ1-2, the V gene TRBV6-5; 7 nucleotides line up with TRBD1. Germline V gene lookup returns CDR1 MNHEY and CDR2 SVGAGI. V lost 3 bases, J lost 5 bases, and 6 bases stayed unmatched. The CDR3 is 14 amino acids. In DNA form, the CDR3 reads TGTGCCAGCAGTTATAGGGACAGCATTTATGGCTACACCTTC. The encoded protein is CASSYRDSIYGYTF.

The chain joins TRBV28 to TRBJ1-3, with D possibly TRBD1 on 6 matching bases. Trimming removed 1 base at V and 7 bases at J, with 23 bases between. This CDR3 has 18 residues. The V gene's germline CDR1 is MDHEN and CDR2 SYDVKM. CDR3 protein: CASSLLYPPTGRGNTIYF. The CDR3 DNA reads as TGTGCCAGCAGTTTATTATACCCACCAACAGGGCGGGGGAACACCATATATTTT.

The CDR3 protein is CASSLVSWGETQYF. Here the CDR3 DNA reads TGTGCCAGCAGCTTAGTGTCTTGGGGGGAGACCCAGTACTTC. The rearrangement uses TRBV11-2 and TRBJ2-5; D tentatively fits TRBD1 or TRBD2 (5 bases each). V was shortened by 1 base and J by 5 bases, with 11 bases between the two germline ends. The CDR3 has 14 amino acids. Germline V gene sequence: CDR1 SGHAT, CDR2 FQNNGV.

The chain combines TRBV18 with TRBJ1-1, with 7 bases lining up with TRBD1. V lost 4 bases and J lost 0; bases outside the gene matches: 2. The CDR3 consists of 14 residues. CDR1 is KGHSH and CDR2 is LQKENI in the germline V gene. CDR3 nucleotide sequence: TGTGCCAGCTCACGGGACAGACTGAACACTGAAGCTTTCTTT. The encoded protein is CASSRDRLNTEAFF.

V is TRBV25-1 and J is TRBJ1-5; tentatively, D is TRBD1 (5 bases). Trimming cost V 3 bases and J 7 bases, with 10 bases left between them. The CDR3 runs to 13 residues. CDR1 and CDR2 (germline): MGHDK, SYGVNS. The CDR3 DNA reads TGTGCCAGCAGTGACAGGGTGGGCCAGCCCCAGCATTTT. Protein sequence: CASSDRVGQPQHF.

V and J are TRBV28 and TRBJ2-1; 9 bases fit TRBD1. The CDR3 is 16 amino acids. The J segment lost 3 bases and the V segment lost 3 bases, leaving 6 bases of the junction unmatched. In germline, CDR1 is MDHEN, CDR2 SYDVKM. The CDR3 is CASSFFLDRGYNEQFF. The DNA for the CDR3 is TGTGCCAGCAGTTTCTTTCTGGACAGGGGCTACAATGAGCAGTTCTTC. Filled out from reference TRBV28 and TRBJ2-1, the complete variable domain reads DVKVTQSSRYLVKRTGEKVFLECVQDMDHENMFWYRQDPGLGLRLIYFSYDVKMKEKGDIPEGYSVSREKKERFSLILESASTNQTSMYLCASSFFLDRGYNEQFFGPGTRLTVL.

The chain's CDR3 is CASSLGASGTVRQETQYF. The CDR3 nucleotides read TGTGCCAGCAGCTTGGGGGCTAGCGGGACCGTGAGGCAAGAGACCCAGTACTTC. This chain links TRBV5-4 with TRBJ2-5; 9 positions agree with TRBD2. V trimming: 0 bases; J trimming: 2 bases; junction bases outside the gene matches: 11. This CDR3 has 18 amino acids. Germline V gives CDR1 SGHNT, CDR2 YYREEE (reference sequence).

The chain uses TRBV6-5 and TRBJ1-2, with unresolved D. Trimming pared 0 bases from V and 5 bases from J, leaving 13 bases between. The length of the CDR3 is 15 residues. CDR1 and CDR2 from the germline V gene are MNHEY and SVGAGI. CDR3 residues: CASSYSFARRYGYTF. The CDR3, as DNA: TGTGCCAGCAGTTACTCGTTCGCCAGGCGGTATGGCTACACCTTC.

On this clone itself: Distinct nucleotide sequences in the sample also encode this CDR3. The chain uses TRBV6-1 and TRBJ1-2; tentatively, D is TRBD1 (5 bases). Germline CDR1 MNHNS, CDR2 SASEGT. Trimming pared 2 bases from V and 0 bases from J, leaving 16 bases between. The CDR3 runs 17 residues. CDR3 coding DNA: TGTGCCAGCAGTGAATACAATGGCAGGGCTTCTAACTATGGCTACACCTTC. Its translation is CASSEYNGRASNYGYTF.

V usage is TRBV6-1 and J usage is TRBJ2-5, with D unclear. Germline V gene lookup returns CDR1 MNHNS and CDR2 SASEGT. V was clipped by 8 bases and J by 3 bases, with 16 bases between them. This CDR3 contains 14 residues. This chain's CDR3 is CASLTYRPKETQYF. In DNA, the CDR3 is TGTGCCAGCCTTACTTATAGGCCTAAAGAGACCCAGTACTTC.

The rearrangement joins TRBV5-6 to TRBJ2-3, with no clear D. The germline gives CDR1 SGHDT, CDR2 YYEEEE. The CDR3 runs to 12 residues. The V end was cut by 0 bases, the J end by 5 bases, with 4 bases between. The CDR3 sequence: CASSLDQDTQYF. CDR3 nucleotides: TGTGCCAGCAGCTTGGATCAAGATACGCAGTATTTT.